This T cell receptor beta chain was captured by sequencing in a study of cytomegalovirus exposure and HLA in healthy donors. Study-wide findings and caveats: When a later analysis was performed, an Asian-associated ancestry cluster reportedly had fewer N-insertions than the roughly 700-donor mean. Solely CMV serostatus was available to characterize immune exposure. Listed as cytomegalovirus-associated were approximately 160 TCR beta chains.

The PCR employed 60 Vbeta primers together with 13 Jbeta primers. Here immunoSEQ multiplex PCR was the method, and the copy in TCRdb shows in-frame clones only, minus some. This sample has about 130,000 clones, with approximately 80% found just once. Concerning this clone itself: Its antigen is still unknown.

V dropped 4 bases and J dropped 1; count of bases not matched to a gene: 11. CDR1 and CDR2 from the germline V gene are SGHNT and YYREEE (reference sequence). There are 17 residues in the CDR3. Healthy people donating bone marrow made up the donors. The receptor comes from a man in his forties or fifties in good health and CMV-seronegative. The chain uses TRBV5-4 and TRBJ1-1; 9 bases are a match to TRBD1. The sequenced material came from PBMCs. The CDR3 sequence is CASSPYRGLVENTEAFF. The DNA of the CDR3 is TGTGCCAGCAGCCCATACAGGGGGCTAGTTGAGAACACTGAAGCTTTCTTT.